This TCR beta chain was profiled in a study of early T cells in non-severe SARS-CoV-2 infection. The wider study: It was bulk RNA from unsorted whole blood that was sequenced, and the chains were unpaired. Findings and limits, study-wide: Comparison of clonotypes with VDJdb favored anti-spike CD8 responses while missing private and CD4 specificities.

From the 5' RACE reads, TCRdb called clonotypes with MiXCR, one entry per CDR3 protein. The sample has tens of thousands of distinct CDR3 sequences, roughly 14% seen once. Germline CDR1 and CDR2: MNHEY and SVGAGI. V was cut by 0 bases and J by 4 bases, with 18 bases left in between. The CDR3 length is 18 residues. The sample holds a few counts of this clonotype. Its specificity is unknown. The sequencing sample was made of whole blood. The sequence derives from an adult who was a healthcare worker with PCR-confirmed SARS-CoV-2 infection or an uninfected control (not recorded which). J is TRBJ1-4 and V is TRBV6-5, with D maybe TRBD1 (5 bases). CDR3 sequence reads: CASSYSMSGDGLNEKLFF. CDR3 nucleotide sequence: TGTGCCAGCAGTTACTCGATGTCCGGGGACGGACTTAATGAAAAACTGTTTTTT.